This T cell receptor beta chain was documented in a study of cytomegalovirus exposure and HLA in healthy donors. At the level of the study: Earlier work reported 95 million to 130 million unique TCR beta sequences from about 200 million T cells. Whole-study results and caveats: TCR beta V- and J-gene trimming was later associated with a missense DCLRE1C variant. According to an earlier analysis, most TCR beta V segments yielded productive rearrangements about 90% or about 30% of the time.

On this clone itself: Antigen unknown.

The PCR ran on 60 Vbeta and 13 Jbeta primers. Only in-frame clones appear in the TCRdb table, and some are missing; sequencing was by immunoSEQ multiplex PCR. Among 130,000 to 150,000 clones, roughly four fifths were seen once, and the ten largest hold over 8.5%. Germline V gives CDR1 SGHDT, CDR2 YYEEEE. This CDR3 contains 12 residues. V lost 4 bases and J 2 bases, leaving 6 bases between the germline ends. The material sequenced was PBMCs. The sequence was collected from a woman aged 45 to 65 in good health and CMV-seropositive. This rearrangement joins TRBV5-6 to TRBJ1-1; D ambiguous. CDR3: CASSRSNTEAFF. Here the CDR3 DNA reads TGTGCCAGCAGCCGGTCCAACACTGAAGCTTTCTTT.